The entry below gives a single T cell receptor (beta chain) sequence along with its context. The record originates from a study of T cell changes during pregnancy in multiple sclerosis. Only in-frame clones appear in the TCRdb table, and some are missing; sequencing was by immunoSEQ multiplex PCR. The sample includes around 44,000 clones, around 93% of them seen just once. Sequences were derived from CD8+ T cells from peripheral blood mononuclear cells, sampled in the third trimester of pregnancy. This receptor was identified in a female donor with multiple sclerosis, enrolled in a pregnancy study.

CDR3 nucleotide sequence: TGTGCCAGCAGTTTTTCCGCTTGGACTAGCGGACACACAGATACGCAGTATTTT. Translation: CASSFSAWTSGHTDTQYF. The chain uses TRBV27 and TRBJ2-3, with 10 nucleotides matching TRBD2. V lost 3 bases, J lost 2 bases, and 11 bases stayed unmatched. The CDR3 contains 18 residues. Germline CDR1 and CDR2: MNHEY and SMNVEV (reference sequence).